What follows are 2 T cell receptor beta chains derived from one specimen sequenced in a study of blood T cell repertoires in COVID-19. Profiled with immunoSEQ multiplex PCR; TCRdb holds only in-frame clones, not every one. The sample lists around 280,000 clones; 90% were seen once. The sequencing sample was made of PBMCs or T cells enriched from blood (not recorded which). The origin of the receptors is a woman aged 18-29 years with acute COVID-19.

This chain links TRBV6-5 with TRBJ1-4, with TRBD1 identical over 8 bases. V trimming: 6 bases; J trimming: 3 bases; junction bases outside the gene matches: 3. This CDR3 contains 14 residues. In germline, CDR1 is MNHEY, CDR2 SVGAGI. CDR3 loop: CASSQTGANEKLFF. In nucleotides, the CDR3 is TGTGCCAGCAGCCAGACAGGGGCTAATGAAAAACTGTTTTTT.

The chain joins TRBV7-9 to TRBJ2-1; the match to TRBD1 covers 10 bases. The CDR3 is made up of 14 amino acids. After removal of 8 bases from V and 8 bases from J, the junction contained 9 bases not matched to a gene. CDR1 is SEHNR and CDR2 is FQNEAQ in the germline V gene (reference sequence). CDR3 sequence reads: CASLSGTGVHEQFF. The CDR3 region has the DNA TGTGCCAGCTTAAGCGGGACAGGGGTTCATGAGCAGTTCTTC. Full variable domain (remainder filled in from reference TRBV7-9 and TRBJ2-1): DTGVSQNPRHKITKRGQNVTFRCDPISEHNRLYWYRQTLGQGPEFLTYFQNEAQLEKSRLLSDRFSAERPKGSFSTLEIQRTEQGDSAMYLCASLSGTGVHEQFFGPGTRLTVL.